Listed here are 13 T cell receptor beta chains from one sample, sequenced in a study of Ad26.COV2.S vaccination and SARS-CoV-2 variants. Sequencing was performed with immunoSEQ multiplex PCR; in TCRdb, only in-frame clones are kept and a portion is missing. Of more than 150,000 clones listed, around 90% are singletons. Specimen: peripheral blood, collected after recovery from COVID-19. The receptors stem from a human donor who had recovered from COVID-19.

In its sample, this clone was seen once. V is TRBV15 and J is TRBJ2-2; the match to TRBD2 covers 8 bases. V shed 0 bases and J 0 bases; nucleotides not matched to a gene: 3. The germline CDR1 and CDR2 sequences are LNHNV and YYDKDF (reference sequence). The CDR3 is made up of 17 amino acids. This CDR3 reads CATSRDMGLANTGELFF. DNA for the CDR3: TGTGCCACCAGCAGAGATATGGGACTAGCGAACACCGGGGAGCTGTTTTTT.

The rearrangement uses TRBV19 and TRBJ2-1; D gene unclear. The CDR3 consists of 13 residues. The germline V gene has CDR1 LNHDA and CDR2 SQIVND (reference sequence). V dropped 0 bases and J dropped 9 bases, with 9 bases sitting between them. CDR3 DNA: TGTGCCAGTAGTATAGAAAAGGTGGCTGAGCAGTTCTTC. Translating it yields CASSIEKVAEQFF.

V is TRBV11-3 and J is TRBJ2-1, with TRBD2 identical over 10 bases. This CDR3 is built from 17 residues. With 2 bases clipped from V and 4 bases from J, the junction kept 8 bases outside the gene matches. Per germline, CDR1 SGHNT and CDR2 YENEEA. CDR3 sequence: CASSLSLTSGHYNEQFF. The DNA for the CDR3 is TGTGCCAGCAGCTTATCTCTGACTAGCGGGCATTACAATGAGCAGTTCTTC.

The chain is built from TRBV6-5 and TRBJ1-1; the D gene is possibly TRBD1 (6 bases). CDR3 length equals 13 residues. V lost 7 bases, J lost 2 bases, and 11 bases lay in between. Looked up from germline, CDR1 is MNHEY and CDR2 is SVGAGI. The CDR3 DNA follows: TGTGCCAGCATCGAAGGGGGAAACACTGAAGCTTTCTTT. It encodes CASIEGGNTEAFF.

V and J are TRBV27 and TRBJ1-2; 9 nucleotides align to TRBD1. V was clipped by 4 bases and J by 4 bases; unmatched bases: 4. Germline CDR1 reads MNHEY; CDR2 reads SMNVEV (reference sequence). The CDR3 loop spans 14 amino acids. The CDR3 bases are TGTGCCAGCAGTTCGACAGGGGGTGGCTATGGCTACACCTTC. Protein sequence: CASSSTGGGYGYTF.

The chain joins TRBV7-9 to TRBJ2-7; the D gene is possibly TRBD2 (5 bases). This CDR3 is 15 amino acids long. Trimming took 5 bases from V and 3 from J, leaving 17 bases between them. The germline gives CDR1 SEHNR, CDR2 FQNEAQ (reference sequence). The CDR3 is CASSPRTGSIYEQYF. The DNA of the CDR3 is TGTGCCAGCAGCCCCAGGACGGGATCGATCTACGAGCAGTACTTC. The full variable domain, in which reference TRBV7-9 and TRBJ2-7 provide the parts outside the CDR3, is DTGVSQNPRHKITKRGQNVTFRCDPISEHNRLYWYRQTLGQGPEFLTYFQNEAQLEKSRLLSDRFSAERPKGSFSTLEIQRTEQGDSAMYLCASSPRTGSIYEQYFGPGTRLTVT.

V usage is TRBV30 and J usage is TRBJ2-2; 8 bases align to TRBD2. Per germline, CDR1 GTSNPN and CDR2 SVGIG (reference sequence). V shed 8 bases, J shed 5 bases, and the junction held 10 bases outside the gene matches. CDR3 length equals 14 residues. For the CDR3, the DNA is TGTGCCGGGGAGACTAGCGTGGCAACCGGGGAGCTGTTTTTT. This encodes CAGETSVATGELFF.

The chain is built from TRBV2 and TRBJ2-1; weak D call: TRBD1 (6 bases). V was trimmed by 1 base and J by 3 bases, leaving 13 bases between them. The CDR3 is made up of 16 amino acids. Germline V gives CDR1 SNHLY, CDR2 FYNNEI. The CDR3 here is CASSEEGTGRYNEQFF. The CDR3 DNA sequence: TGTGCCAGCAGTGAAGAGGGAACAGGGCGCTACAATGAGCAGTTCTTC. Together with reference TRBV2 and TRBJ2-1, the CDR3 gives the full variable domain: EPEVTQTPSHQVTQMGQEVILRCVPISNHLYFYWYRQILGQKVEFLVSFYNNEISEKSEIFDDQFSVERPDGSNFTLKIRSTKLEDSAMYFCASSEEGTGRYNEQFFGPGTRLTVL.

The chain recombines TRBV10-3 with TRBJ2-2; D ambiguous. The ends were cut back, 2 bases at V and 8 bases at J, with 9 bases in the middle. The CDR3 loop spans 13 amino acids. Germline V lookup: CDR1 ENHRY, CDR2 SYGVKD. The CDR3 DNA reads TGTGCCATCAGTGAGAACAGCAGGGGGGAGCTGTTTTTT. This sequence encodes CAISENSRGELFF.

This chain links TRBV9 with TRBJ1-5; D gene uncertain. Looked up from germline, CDR1 is SGDLS and CDR2 is YYNGEE. The CDR3 contains 16 residues. The germline V and J ends were trimmed by 4 bases and 8 bases, with 22 bases remaining between them. CDR3 residues: CASSTPRRVKGEPQHF. The DNA of the CDR3 is TGTGCCAGCAGCACTCCGAGGAGAGTTAAGGGAGAGCCCCAGCATTTT.

The rearrangement links TRBV3-1 (or the pseudogene TRBV3-2) to TRBJ1-1, with D possibly TRBD1 on 5 matching bases. The V gene's germline CDR1 is LGHDT and CDR2 YNNKEL (reference sequence). Trimming removed 1 base at V and 7 bases at J, with 13 bases between. This CDR3 comprises 14 residues. This CDR3 reads CASSQASGGGEAFF. CDR3 coding DNA: TGTGCCAGCAGCCAAGCATCCGGTGGGGGTGAAGCTTTCTTT.

The V call is TRBV11-3, the J call TRBJ2-7; D is possibly TRBD1 (5 bases). Germline loops: CDR1 SGHNT, CDR2 YENEEA. The length of the CDR3 is 13 residues. V dropped 1 base and J dropped 6 bases, with 10 bases sitting between them. The CDR3 nucleotides are TGTGCCAGCAGCTTAGTCAGGGAAGGCGAGCAGTACTTC. This encodes CASSLVREGEQYF.

The chain carries TRBV19 and TRBJ2-4, with 9 bases aligning to TRBD1. CDR1 and CDR2 (germline): LNHDA, SQIVND (reference sequence). The CDR3 sequence is 16 residues long. V was clipped by 7 bases and J by 0 bases; unmatched bases: 7. This CDR3 reads CASIGQGNRAKNIQYF. CDR3 in DNA: TGTGCCAGTATAGGACAGGGGAATCGAGCCAAAAACATTCAGTACTTC.